Reported below is one T cell receptor (beta chain). The method was immunoSEQ multiplex PCR; TCRdb's version includes in-frame clones alone and lacks a portion of them. Of approximately 160,000 clones in the sample, 91% were seen once. The CDR3 runs 14 residues. The J segment lost 4 bases and the V segment lost 5 bases, leaving 7 bases of the junction unmatched. Germline CDR1 is KGHSH and CDR2 is LQKENI. These data come from a study of control samples from healthy donors and cancer patients. This sequence was found in a woman in her thirties or forties in good health. The sequencing input was blood. This sequence joins TRBV18 and TRBJ1-2, with 7 bases identical to TRBD1. The DNA of the CDR3 is TGTGCCAGCTCAACTTTTGGGACAGCCTATGGCTACACCTTC. Translated: CASSTFGTAYGYTF.